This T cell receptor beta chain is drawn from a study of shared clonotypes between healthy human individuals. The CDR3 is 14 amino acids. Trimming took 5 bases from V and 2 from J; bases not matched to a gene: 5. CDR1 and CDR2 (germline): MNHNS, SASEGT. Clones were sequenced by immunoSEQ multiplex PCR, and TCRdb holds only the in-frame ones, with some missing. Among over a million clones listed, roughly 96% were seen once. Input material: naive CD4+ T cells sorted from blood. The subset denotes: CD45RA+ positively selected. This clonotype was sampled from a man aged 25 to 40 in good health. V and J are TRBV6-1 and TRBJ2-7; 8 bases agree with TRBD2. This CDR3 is CASSLSGAPYEQYF. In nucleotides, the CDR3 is TGTGCCAGCAGTCTTAGCGGGGCCCCCTACGAGCAGTACTTC.